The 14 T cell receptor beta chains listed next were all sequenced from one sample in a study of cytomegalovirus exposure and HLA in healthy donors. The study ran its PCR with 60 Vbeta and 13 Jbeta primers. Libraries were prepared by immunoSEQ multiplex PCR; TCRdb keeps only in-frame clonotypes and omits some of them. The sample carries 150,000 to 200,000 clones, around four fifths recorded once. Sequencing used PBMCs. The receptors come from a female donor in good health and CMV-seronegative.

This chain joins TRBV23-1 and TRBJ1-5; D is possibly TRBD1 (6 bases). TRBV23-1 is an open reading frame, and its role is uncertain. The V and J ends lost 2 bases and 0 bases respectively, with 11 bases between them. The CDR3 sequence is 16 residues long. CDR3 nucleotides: TGCGCCAGCAGTCAACCGGGACACCATAGCAATCAGCCCCAGCATTTT. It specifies CASSQPGHHSNQPQHF.

CDR3 nucleotides: TGTGCCAGCAGTTTCAATAGCGGGCAAGAGACCCAGTACTTC. Translating it yields CASSFNSGQETQYF. V gene TRBV11-2 combines with J gene TRBJ2-5; 7 bases line up with TRBD2. This CDR3 has 14 amino acids. V gave up 6 bases and J gave up 2 bases; unmatched junction bases: 6. CDR1 SGHAT and CDR2 FQNNGV come from the germline V gene.

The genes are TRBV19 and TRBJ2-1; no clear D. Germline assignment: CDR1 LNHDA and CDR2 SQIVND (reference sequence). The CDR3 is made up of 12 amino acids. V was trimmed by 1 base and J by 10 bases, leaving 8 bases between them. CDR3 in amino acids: CASSIARGEQFF. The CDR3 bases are TGTGCCAGTAGTATAGCCCGCGGCGAGCAGTTCTTC.

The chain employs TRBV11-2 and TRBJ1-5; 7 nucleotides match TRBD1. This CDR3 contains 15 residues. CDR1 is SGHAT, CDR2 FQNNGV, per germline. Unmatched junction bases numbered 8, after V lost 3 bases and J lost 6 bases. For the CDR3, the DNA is TGTGCCAGCAGCTTTACAGGGGATGGCGGTCAGCCCCAGCATTTT. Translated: CASSFTGDGGQPQHF.

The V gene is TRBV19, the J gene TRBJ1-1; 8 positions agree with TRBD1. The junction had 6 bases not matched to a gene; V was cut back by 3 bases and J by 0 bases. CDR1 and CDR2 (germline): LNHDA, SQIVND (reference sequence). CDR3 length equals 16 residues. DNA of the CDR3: TGTGCCAGTAGTATGGAAACAGGGGGAATGAACACTGAAGCTTTCTTT. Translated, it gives CASSMETGGMNTEAFF.

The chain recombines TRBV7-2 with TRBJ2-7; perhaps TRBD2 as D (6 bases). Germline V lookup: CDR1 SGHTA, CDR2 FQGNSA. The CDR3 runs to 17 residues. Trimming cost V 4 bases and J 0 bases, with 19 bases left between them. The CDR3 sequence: CASSSTAVAASSYEQYF. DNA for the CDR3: TGTGCCAGCAGCTCGACCGCCGTAGCGGCCAGCTCCTACGAGCAGTACTTC.

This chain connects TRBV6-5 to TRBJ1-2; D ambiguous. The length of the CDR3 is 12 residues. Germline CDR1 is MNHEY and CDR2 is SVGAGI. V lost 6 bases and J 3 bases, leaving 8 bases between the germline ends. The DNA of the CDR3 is TGTGCCAGCAGCGGAGGAGACTATGGCTACACCTTC. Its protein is CASSGGDYGYTF.

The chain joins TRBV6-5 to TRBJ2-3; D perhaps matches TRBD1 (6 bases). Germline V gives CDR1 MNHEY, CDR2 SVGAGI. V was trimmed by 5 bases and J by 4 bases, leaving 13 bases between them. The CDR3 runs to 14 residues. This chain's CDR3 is CASSEQGSSDTQYF. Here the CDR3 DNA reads TGTGCCAGCAGTGAACAGGGTTCCTCAGATACGCAGTATTTT.

The CDR3 spells CASSSGLAGAAYEQYF. CDR3 coding DNA: TGTGCCAGCAGTTCGGGACTAGCGGGGGCCGCCTACGAGCAGTACTTC. The J gene is TRBJ2-7, the V gene TRBV6-5; 14 nucleotides match TRBD2. CDR1 is MNHEY, CDR2 SVGAGI, per germline. This CDR3 has 16 amino acids. V gave up 4 bases and J gave up 2 bases; unmatched junction bases: 4.

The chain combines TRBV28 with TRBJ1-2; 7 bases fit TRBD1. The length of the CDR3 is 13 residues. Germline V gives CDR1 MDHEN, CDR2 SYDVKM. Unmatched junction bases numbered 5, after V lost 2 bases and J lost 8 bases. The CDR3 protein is CASSLGTVRGYTF. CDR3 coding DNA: TGTGCCAGCAGTTTAGGGACAGTAAGAGGCTACACCTTC.

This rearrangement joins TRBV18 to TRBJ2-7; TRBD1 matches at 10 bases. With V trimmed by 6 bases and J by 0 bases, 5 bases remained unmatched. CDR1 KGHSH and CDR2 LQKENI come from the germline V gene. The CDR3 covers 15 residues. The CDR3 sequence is CASSEGQGSSYEQYF. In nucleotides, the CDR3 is TGTGCCAGCTCGGAGGGACAGGGGAGCTCCTACGAGCAGTACTTC.

The CDR3: CASSPPSQETQYF. The CDR3, as DNA: TGTGCCAGCTCACCACCCAGCCAAGAGACCCAGTACTTC. The chain is built from TRBV18 and TRBJ2-5; D gene unclear. This CDR3 contains 13 residues. The V gene lost 0 bases and the J gene lost 1 base, with 3 bases spanning the gap. In germline, CDR1 is KGHSH, CDR2 LQKENI.

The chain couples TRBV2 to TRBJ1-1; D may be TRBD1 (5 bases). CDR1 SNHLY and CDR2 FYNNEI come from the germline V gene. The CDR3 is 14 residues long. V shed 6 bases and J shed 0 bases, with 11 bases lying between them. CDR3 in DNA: TGTGCCAGCAGGGAGGGACGGTTGAACACTGAAGCTTTCTTT. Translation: CASREGRLNTEAFF.

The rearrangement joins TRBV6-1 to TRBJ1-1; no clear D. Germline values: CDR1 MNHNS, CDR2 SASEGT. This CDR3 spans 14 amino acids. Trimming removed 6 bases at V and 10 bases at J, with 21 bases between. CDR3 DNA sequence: TGTGCCAGCAGAGACGTAGAGGCGGCCGGGAGAGCTTTCTTT. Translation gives CASRDVEAAGRAFF.